This is a list of T cell receptor beta chains from one sample in a study of radiation and T cells in renal cell carcinoma. Produced via immunoSEQ multiplex PCR; TCRdb's table is partial and in-frame only. The sample consists of some 97,000 clones, 80% to 90% of them appearing once. Sample: blood, taken from a patient whose treatment included radiotherapy and nephrectomy. The source is a man aged 55-75 years with renal cell carcinoma. Both conserved end residues are part of each CDR3. D genes are given only for firm matches. For some rows the clone size is stated as once, few or many, or as a class when expanded; others skip it.

>TRBJ2-1|NA|TRBV2|NA
CASSEYNEQFF
TGTGCCAGCAGCGAGTACAATGAGCAGTTCTTC
>TRBJ1-5|medium-sized|TRBV2|TRBD1
CASYRDRGQPQHF
TGTGCCAGCTACCGGGACAGGGGTCAGCCCCAGCATTTT
>TRBJ2-2|NA|TRBV10-2|TRBD2
CASQSGRVWTGELFF
TGCGCCAGTCAAAGCGGGAGGGTTTGGACCGGGGAGCTGTTTTTT
>TRBJ2-2|NA|TRBV5-1|NA
CASSLGGPRRVGELFF
TGCGCCAGCAGCTTGGGTGGGCCCCGACGGGTCGGGGAGCTGTTTTTT
>TRBJ1-2|NA|TRBV10-3|NA
CAIMGSTNYGYTF
TGTGCCATCATGGGATCCACAAATTATGGCTACACCTTC
>TRBJ2-7|NA|TRBV19|TRBD1
CASRTGQGTSYEQYF
TGTGCCAGTAGAACGGGACAGGGGACCTCCTACGAGCAGTACTTC
>TRBJ2-3|NA|TRBV27|NA
CASRYTSTDTQYF
TGTGCCAGCAGGTATACTAGCACAGATACGCAGTATTTT
>TRBJ1-1|NA|TRBV18|NA
CASSPLGVRNTEAFF
TGTGCCAGCTCACCATTGGGGGTACGGAACACTGAAGCTTTCTTT
>TRBJ1-5|NA|TRBV25-1|TRBD1
CASSGGTGVDQPQHF
TGTGCCAGCAGTGGGGGCACAGGGGTCGATCAGCCCCAGCATTTT
>TRBJ2-7|NA|TRBV29-1|NA
CSAGPRMGSYEQYF
TGCAGTGCTGGGCCCCGGATGGGGTCCTACGAGCAGTACTTC
>TRBJ2-3|NA|TRBV7-3|NA
CASSIRRGTTDTQYF
TGTGCCAGCAGCATCCGGCGGGGCACCACAGATACGCAGTATTTT
>TRBJ1-5|NA|TRBV15|NA
CATSREVSQPQHF
TGTGCCACCAGCAGAGAGGTCAGTCAGCCCCAGCATTTT
>TRBJ1-5|NA|TRBV29-1|NA
CSVGAGVNQPQHF
TGCAGCGTTGGGGCAGGGGTAAATCAGCCCCAGCATTTT
>TRBJ1-2|NA|TRBV28|TRBD1
CASGRTRGSEGYTF
TGTGCCAGCGGGCGAACCAGGGGGTCTGAAGGCTACACCTTC
>TRBJ2-1|NA|TRBV7-9|TRBD2
CASSTYSGTKYNEQFF
TGTGCCAGCAGCACGTACTCCGGGACTAAATACAATGAGCAGTTCTTC
>TRBJ2-2|NA|TRBV5-1|NA
CASSVSSAHTGELFF
TGCGCCAGCAGCGTCTCTAGCGCCCACACCGGGGAGCTGTTTTTT
>TRBJ2-3|NA|TRBV7-2|TRBD2
CASSSWTSGRWGTDTQYF
TGTGCCAGCAGCTCCTGGACTAGCGGGAGGTGGGGTACAGATACGCAGTATTTT
>TRBJ2-3|NA|TRBV10-3|TRBD1
CAISRTGSTDTQYF
TGTGCCATCAGTCGGACAGGTTCCACAGATACGCAGTATTTT
>TRBJ2-1|NA|TRBV7-9|TRBD2
CASSSAGGSYNEQFF
TGTGCCAGCAGCTCAGCGGGAGGTTCCTACAATGAGCAGTTCTTC
>TRBJ1-1|NA|TRBV29-1|NA
CSVARRGPNTEAFF
TGCAGCGTGGCCCGGAGGGGACCGAACACTGAAGCTTTCTTT
>TRBJ2-1|once|TRBV27|TRBD2
CASSLGTSIYNEQFF
TGTGCCAGCAGTCTCGGGACTAGCATCTACAATGAGCAGTTCTTC
>TRBJ1-1|NA|TRBV4-1|NA
CASSQDPHRGNTEAFF
TGCGCCAGCAGCCAAGATCCCCATAGGGGGAACACTGAAGCTTTCTTT
>TRBJ2-7|once|TRBV7-8|NA
CASSLGRTAEGHEQYF
TGTGCCAGCAGCTTAGGGCGAACGGCCGAGGGCCACGAGCAGTACTTC
>TRBJ1-6|NA|TRBV30|NA
CAWSLSATQSPLHF
TGTGCCTGGAGCCTCTCGGCCACTCAATCTCCCCTCCACTTT
>TRBJ1-2|NA|TRBV4-2|TRBD1
CASSQGQDRVVGGYTF
TGTGCCAGCAGCCAAGGACAGGACAGGGTAGTTGGGGGCTACACCTTC
>TRBJ2-3|NA|TRBV10-2|NA
CASSPSGDDTQYF
TGCGCCAGCAGTCCCTCAGGGGACGATACGCAGTATTTT
>TRBJ2-3|NA|TRBV27|NA
CASSLFSGFASDTQYF
TGTGCCAGCAGTTTATTTTCAGGATTCGCCTCAGATACGCAGTATTTT
>TRBJ1-5|NA|TRBV30|NA
CAWSVIAGGSNQPQHF
TGTGCCTGGAGTGTAATCGCGGGAGGCAGCAATCAGCCCCAGCATTTT
>TRBJ1-4|NA|TRBV2|NA
CASSEGSRGTEKLFF
TGTGCCAGCAGTGAGGGTTCCCGGGGGACGGAAAAACTGTTTTTT
>TRBJ2-1|NA|TRBV5-1|TRBD1
CEGGTGVEREPNEQFF
TGCGAGGGAGGGACAGGGGTGGAGCGGGAGCCCAATGAGCAGTTCTTC
>TRBJ1-2|NA|TRBV27|NA
CASRLGQGIWYGYTF
TGTGCCAGCAGGCTGGGGCAGGGTATTTGGTATGGCTACACCTTC
>TRBJ2-7|NA|TRBV30|TRBD2
CAWSGASGRAGEQYF
TGTGCCTGGAGTGGGGCGAGCGGGAGGGCTGGCGAGCAGTACTTC
>TRBJ2-3|NA|TRBV5-1|NA
CASSLPTTDTQYF
TGCGCCAGCAGCTTACCTACCACAGATACGCAGTATTTT
>TRBJ1-1|NA|TRBV2|NA
CASITGGMNTEAFF
TGTGCCAGCATAACGGGAGGAATGAACACTGAAGCTTTCTTT
>TRBJ1-1|NA|TRBV19|TRBD1
CASSKWRTGGDTEAFF
TGTGCCAGTAGTAAGTGGAGAACAGGGGGGGACACTGAAGCTTTCTTT
>TRBJ2-1|once|TRBV10-3|TRBD1
CAITPGTGDWNEQFF
TGTGCCATCACGCCCGGGACAGGGGATTGGAATGAGCAGTTCTTC
>TRBJ2-7|NA|TRBV6-5|TRBD2
CASSRDIPGGYEQYF
TGTGCCAGCAGTCGAGACATTCCGGGGGGATACGAGCAGTACTTC
>TRBJ1-4|NA|TRBV18|NA
CASSRRTPGTNEKLFF
TGTGCCAGCTCGAGGCGGACACCCGGAACTAATGAAAAACTGTTTTTT
>TRBJ2-7|NA|TRBV18|TRBD1
CASSSLTGAGEQYF
TGTGCCAGCTCATCTTTGACAGGGGCAGGGGAGCAGTACTTC
>TRBJ2-7|few|TRBV28|NA
CASSPERLNYEQYF
TGTGCCAGCAGCCCAGAGCGGTTAAACTACGAGCAGTACTTC
>TRBJ1-6|NA|TRBV2|NA
CASRAESSYNSPLHF
TGTGCCAGCAGGGCAGAAAGCTCCTATAATTCACCCCTCCACTTT